One and the same sample provided the 25 T cell receptor beta chains below, sequenced in a study of T cell responses to AZD1222 COVID-19 vaccine. Profiling relied on immunoSEQ multiplex PCR, and the TCRdb table lists in-frame clones only, not all of them. This sample yields 150,000 to 200,000 clones, of which approximately 90% are seen a single time; 3.6% belongs to the top ten. Sequenced here: peripheral blood, sampled 28 days after the second dose of the MenACWY control vaccine. Receptors originate from an adult who received the MenACWY meningococcal vaccine as a control.

The genes are TRBV28 and TRBJ1-2, with 7 bases identical to TRBD1. V shed 9 bases, J shed 2 bases, and the junction held 6 bases outside the gene matches. From germline, CDR1 is MDHEN and CDR2 SYDVKM. The CDR3 contains 13 residues. CDR3: CASNLQGNYGYTF. CDR3 in DNA: TGTGCCAGTAATTTACAGGGGAACTATGGCTACACCTTC.

The chain employs TRBV5-1 and TRBJ1-2, with unresolved D. CDR1 SGHRS and CDR2 YFSETQ come from the germline V gene. Trimming shortened V by 0 bases and J by 8 bases, and 14 bases separated the two germline ends. The CDR3 totals 14 residues. CDR3 protein: CASSLDPGGGGYTF. The CDR3 nucleotides read TGCGCCAGCAGCTTGGACCCGGGCGGAGGGGGCTACACCTTC.

This rearrangement joins TRBV5-1 to TRBJ2-7; D ambiguous. Trimming shortened V by 4 bases and J by 6 bases, and 20 bases separated the two germline ends. Germline V gene lookup returns CDR1 SGHRS and CDR2 YFSETQ. This CDR3 has 15 amino acids. The CDR3 DNA sequence: TGCGCCAGCAGCCCGGACGGACGGGCGTCCCCCGAGCAGTACTTC. The encoded protein is CASSPDGRASPEQYF.

This chain joins TRBV11-3 and TRBJ1-3; D ambiguous. The CDR3 covers 13 residues. Germline V gives CDR1 SGHNT, CDR2 YENEEA. V was shortened by 6 bases and J by 4 bases, with 10 bases between the two germline ends. The chain's CDR3 is CASRKGGGNTIYF. CDR3 in DNA: TGTGCCAGCAGAAAGGGAGGGGGAAACACCATATATTTT.

This clone has just one count. Sequence at one end of the junction differs from germline and may be a read error. The rearrangement joins TRBV30 to TRBJ2-7; D may be TRBD2 (6 bases). Germline V gene sequence: CDR1 GTSNPN, CDR2 SVGIG (reference sequence). The CDR3 loop spans 16 amino acids. In nucleotides, the CDR3 is TGTGCCTGGAGTGTAATGCTGATAGCGGATACCTACGGGCAGTACTTC. Translating it yields CAWSVMLIADTYGQYF.

V gene TRBV29-1 combines with J gene TRBJ2-5; 12 bases map to TRBD2. With 4 bases clipped from V and 7 bases from J, the junction kept 7 bases outside the gene matches. Germline CDR1 and CDR2: SQVTM and ANQGSEA. The CDR3 sequence is 14 residues long. The CDR3 nucleotides read TGCAGCGTTGGGACTAGCGGGACCTCGGCGACCCAGTACTTC. It yields the protein CSVGTSGTSATQYF.

The chain recombines TRBV5-1 with TRBJ2-1, with D perhaps matching TRBD1 or TRBD2 (5 bases each). Trimming took off 4 bases at V and 8 bases at J, with 16 bases between the two ends. CDR1 is SGHRS, CDR2 YFSETQ, per germline. This CDR3 comprises 14 residues. The CDR3 spells CASSPGTPSHEQFF. The CDR3 coding sequence is TGCGCCAGCAGCCCGGGGACCCCTAGTCATGAGCAGTTCTTC. Filled out from reference TRBV5-1 and TRBJ2-1, the complete variable domain reads KAGVTQTPRYLIKTRGQQVTLSCSPISGHRSVSWYQQTPGQGLQFLFEYFSETQRNKGNFPGRFSGRQFSNSRSEMNVSTLELGDSALYLCASSPGTPSHEQFFGPGTRLTVL.

J is TRBJ2-7 and V is TRBV11-3; 7 bases map to TRBD2. Germline V gene lookup returns CDR1 SGHNT and CDR2 YENEEA. The length of the CDR3 is 15 residues. V shed 1 base and J 3 bases; nucleotides not matched to a gene: 6. The DNA for the CDR3 is TGTGCCAGCAGCTTAGGGCTAGCGGATAACTACGAGCAGTACTTC. Protein: CASSLGLADNYEQYF. Together with reference TRBV11-3 and TRBJ2-7, the CDR3 gives the full variable domain: EAGVVQSPRYKIIEKKQPVAFWCNPISGHNTLYWYLQNLGQGPELLIRYENEEAVDDSQLPKDRFSAERLKGVDSTLKIQPAELGDSAVYLCASSLGLADNYEQYFGPGTRLTVT.

The chain has TRBV30 and TRBJ1-6; D is ambiguous. This CDR3 spans 15 amino acids. Between the trimmed V and J ends, which lost 3 bases and 8 bases, there was a span of 17 bases. Germline V CDR1 and CDR2: GTSNPN, SVGIG (reference sequence). CDR3 sequence: CAWSSPDAGDSPLHF. In DNA form, the CDR3 reads TGTGCCTGGAGCAGCCCAGATGCGGGCGATTCACCCCTCCACTTT.

This chain links TRBV4-3 with TRBJ2-2; 15 bases are a match to TRBD2. CDR1 is LGHNA and CDR2 is YSLEER in the germline V gene. With 1 base clipped from V and 4 bases from J, the junction kept 10 bases outside the gene matches. CDR3 length: 20 residues. The CDR3 loop is CASSQASGLAGGPSTGELFF. The CDR3 region has the DNA TGCGCCAGCAGCCAAGCCTCCGGACTAGCGGGAGGGCCGAGCACCGGGGAGCTGTTTTTT.

The gene calls are TRBV3-1 (or the pseudogene TRBV3-2) and TRBJ1-2; D is possibly TRBD1 (6 bases). The germline gives CDR1 LGHDT, CDR2 YNNKEL (reference sequence). The CDR3 contains 15 residues. Between the trimmed V and J ends, which lost 1 base and 4 bases, there was a span of 13 bases. CDR3 in DNA: TGTGCCAGCAGCCAAGGGGGGTGGACAGTCTATGGCTACACCTTC. This codes for CASSQGGWTVYGYTF.

Here the CDR3 reads CASGDRGHQPQHF. The CDR3 DNA reads as TGTGCCAGCGGGGACAGGGGGCATCAGCCCCAGCATTTT. V and J are TRBV6-5 and TRBJ1-5; 12 bases align to TRBD1. The V segment lost 8 bases and the J segment 5 bases; nucleotides outside the gene matches: 1. The CDR3 is made up of 13 amino acids. Per germline, CDR1 MNHEY and CDR2 SVGAGI.

The rearrangement uses TRBV25-1 and TRBJ1-1; D gene unclear. The length of the CDR3 is 13 residues. The V gene lost 7 bases and the J gene lost 1 base, with 10 bases spanning the gap. Germline V gene data show CDR1 as MGHDK and CDR2 as SYGVNS. Here the CDR3 DNA reads TGTGCCAGCACAAAACGGACGAACACTGAAGCTTTCTTT. Translating gives CASTKRTNTEAFF. The whole variable domain, remainder taken from reference TRBV25-1 and TRBJ1-1, is EADIYQTPRYLVIGTGKKITLECSQTMGHDKMYWYQQDPGMELHLIHYSYGVNSTEKGDLSSESTVSRIRTEHFPLTLESARPSHTSQYLCASTKRTNTEAFFGQGTRLTVV.

The sample holds a few counts of this clone. The genes are TRBV2 and TRBJ2-1; maybe TRBD2 (6 bases). V lost 7 bases, J lost 7 bases, and 14 bases lay in between. The CDR3 has 13 residues. Germline V gene lookup returns CDR1 SNHLY and CDR2 FYNNEI. The CDR3 loop is CASKASEFNEQFF. The CDR3, as DNA: TGTGCCAGCAAGGCTAGCGAGTTTAATGAGCAGTTCTTC.

This chain uses TRBV18 with TRBJ2-3, with D possibly matching TRBD1 (6 bases). V was pared by 3 bases and J by 9 bases, with 16 bases between. This CDR3 is built from 14 residues. CDR1 is KGHSH, CDR2 LQKENI, per germline. CDR3 nucleotide sequence: TGTGCCAGCTCACCTCGGGACACCCTGAAAACGCAGTATTTT. Its protein is CASSPRDTLKTQYF.

This chain connects TRBV9 to TRBJ2-6; possible D gene TRBD1, 5 bases. Trimming removed 4 bases from V and 1 base from J, with 18 bases in between. This CDR3 comprises 18 residues. Germline CDR1 reads SGDLS; CDR2 reads YYNGEE. This CDR3 reads CASSTTSPRVSGANVLTF. CDR3 in DNA: TGTGCCAGCAGCACCACAAGCCCCAGGGTATCTGGGGCCAACGTCCTGACTTTC.

The V and J genes are TRBV4-3 and TRBJ1-1; D might be TRBD1 (5 bases). Germline CDR1 LGHNA, CDR2 YSLEER. V dropped 4 bases and J dropped 6 bases, with 12 bases sitting between them. The CDR3 runs 13 residues. CDR3 DNA: TGCGCCAGCAGCCCGACAGAGGTTTCTGAAGCTTTCTTT. It is translated as CASSPTEVSEAFF.

V is TRBV28 and J is TRBJ2-7, with D perhaps TRBD2 (6 bases). Deletions cut 2 bases from V and 10 bases from J, with 21 bases between. Germline V CDR1 and CDR2: MDHEN, SYDVKM. The CDR3 has 15 amino acids. Here the CDR3 reads CASSLLTSREGSQYF. The CDR3 DNA is TGTGCCAGCAGTTTACTGACTAGTCGGGAAGGGTCCCAGTACTTC.

This chain's CDR3 is CASSSDRGRSPLHF. The DNA of the CDR3 is TGTGCCAGCAGTTCGGACAGGGGCCGATCACCCCTCCACTTT. The chain uses TRBV6-5 and TRBJ1-6; 9 nucleotides agree with TRBD1. This CDR3 spans 14 amino acids. The V segment lost 4 bases and the J segment 10 bases; nucleotides outside the gene matches: 5. Germline V gene lookup returns CDR1 MNHEY and CDR2 SVGAGI.

In its sample, this clone was seen once. Written as DNA, the CDR3 is TGTGCCAGCAGCCCTAGGGCTACCCAAGACAATGAGCAGTTCTTC. Encoded protein: CASSPRATQDNEQFF. The chain has TRBV7-2 and TRBJ2-1; D is uncertain. Germline values: CDR1 SGHTA, CDR2 FQGNSA. This CDR3 is built from 15 residues. V was clipped by 5 bases and J by 5 bases, with 16 bases between them.

This clone appeared once. The J gene is TRBJ2-3, the V gene TRBV19, with 7 bases that match TRBD2. The germline gives CDR1 LNHDA, CDR2 SQIVND (reference sequence). With 3 bases clipped from V and 0 bases from J, the junction kept 6 bases outside the gene matches. The CDR3 sequence is 16 residues long. In nucleotides, the CDR3 is TGTGCCAGTAGTATCGGCGGCGGGAGAAGCACAGATACGCAGTATTTT. This translates into CASSIGGGRSTDTQYF.

The V gene is TRBV4-2, the J gene TRBJ1-6; TRBD1 matches at 12 bases. V lost 0 bases to trimming and J lost 6 bases; unmatched junction nucleotides: 6. The germline gives CDR1 LGHNA, CDR2 YNFKEQ. The CDR3 is 18 residues long. Written as DNA, the CDR3 is TGTGCCAGCAGCCAAGACGCCGGGACAGGGGGCTCTAATTCACCCCTCCACTTT. Translated, it gives CASSQDAGTGGSNSPLHF.

The table lists this clone with a few counts. The chain combines TRBV6-5 with TRBJ1-3; D possibly corresponds to TRBD1 (6 bases). The CDR3 totals 14 residues. V was clipped by 6 bases and J by 6 bases, with 15 bases between them. Germline CDR1 is MNHEY and CDR2 is SVGAGI. CDR3 amino acids: CASSDRWSTNTIYF. The DNA for the CDR3 is TGTGCCAGCAGCGACAGGTGGTCAACAAACACCATATATTTT.

The gene calls are TRBV7-8 and TRBJ1-2; D is possibly TRBD1 (5 bases). The CDR3 is made up of 14 amino acids. V was clipped by 4 bases and J by 4 bases, with 13 bases between them. From germline, CDR1 is SGHVS and CDR2 FQNEAQ. The CDR3 nucleotides are TGTGCCAGCAGCTCAACCGGGACTCTCTATGGCTACACCTTC. Translation: CASSSTGTLYGYTF.

This chain joins TRBV30 and TRBJ1-6; TRBD1 might be the D (6 bases). This CDR3 comprises 14 residues. Trimming pared 5 bases from V and 9 bases from J, leaving 17 bases between. Per the germline V gene, CDR1 is GTSNPN and CDR2 is SVGIG (reference sequence). CDR3 in DNA: TGTGCCTGGCTGGTGGGGGCCTCGGGTTCACCCCTCCACTTT. Translated: CAWLVGASGSPLHF.